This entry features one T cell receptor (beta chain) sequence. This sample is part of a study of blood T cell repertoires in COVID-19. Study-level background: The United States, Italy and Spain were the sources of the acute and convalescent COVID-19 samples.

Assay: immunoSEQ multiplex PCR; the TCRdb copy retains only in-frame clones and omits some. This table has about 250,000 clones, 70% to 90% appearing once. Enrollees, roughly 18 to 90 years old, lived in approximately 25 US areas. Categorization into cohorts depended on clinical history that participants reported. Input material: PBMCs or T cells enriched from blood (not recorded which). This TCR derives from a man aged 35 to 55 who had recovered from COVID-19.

The DNA of the CDR3 is TGTGCCGGCCAGTGGGGGATAGGGGGCTGGAGAGGCAATCAGCCCCAGCATTTT. Its protein is CAGQWGIGGWRGNQPQHF. V usage is TRBV30 and J usage is TRBJ1-5; TRBD1 matches at 7 bases. The CDR3 is 18 amino acids. Germline-derived CDR1 and CDR2 are GTSNPN and SVGIG (reference sequence). V shed 8 bases, J shed 2 bases, and the junction held 21 bases outside the gene matches.